The rows below give T cell receptor beta chains drawn from one sample of a study of blood T cell repertoires in COVID-19. Measured with immunoSEQ multiplex PCR; TCRdb has only the in-frame clones, and not every one. The sample records 65,000 to 85,000 clones, about 70% being singletons. The sequenced sample was peripheral blood. These receptors all come from a man aged 50-60 years with active or convalescent COVID-19. Both conserved end residues are part of each CDR3. D genes are given only for firm matches. Not all rows give a size; the values are once, few, many and, for expanded clones, a class.

cdr3_length	v_call	d_call	clone_size	j_call	cdr3_aa	cdr3_nt
14	TRBV30	.	many	TRBJ1-2	CAWSVGTGAYGYTF	TGTGCCTGGAGTGTCGGCACAGGTGCCTATGGCTACACCTTC
15	TRBV28	.	.	TRBJ1-1	CASSPPTGMNTEAFF	TGTGCCAGCAGTCCCCCGACAGGAATGAACACTGAAGCTTTCTTT
14	TRBV7-2	.	.	TRBJ1-1	CASSHRRPSAEAFF	TGTGCCAGCAGCCATAGACGGCCCAGCGCTGAAGCTTTCTTT
11	TRBV20-1	TRBD1	once	TRBJ1-1	CGGQGNTEAFF	TGCGGAGGACAGGGGAACACTGAAGCTTTCTTT
15	TRBV11-2	.	.	TRBJ2-5	CASSLGAAVQETQYF	TGTGCCAGCAGCTTAGGGGCAGCGGTTCAAGAGACCCAGTACTTC
13	TRBV3-1/TRBV3-2	TRBD2	.	TRBJ2-7	CASSQDPLAEQYF	TGTGCCAGCAGCCAAGATCCACTAGCGGAGCAGTACTTC
13	TRBV29-1	TRBD2	.	TRBJ2-3	CSVDLAGTDTQYF	TGCAGCGTTGATCTAGCGGGGACAGATACGCAGTATTTT
13	TRBV19	TRBD1	.	TRBJ1-2	CASTPGGNYGYTF	TGTGCCAGTACCCCAGGGGGGAACTATGGCTACACCTTC
15	TRBV27	.	.	TRBJ1-2	CASSLAPSSLYGYTF	TGTGCCAGCAGTTTAGCCCCCTCTAGCCTCTATGGCTACACCTTC
15	TRBV18	.	many	TRBJ1-1	CASSPRREAGTEAFF	TGTGCCAGCTCACCCCGCAGGGAAGCAGGCACTGAAGCTTTCTTT
14	TRBV5-1	TRBD1	.	TRBJ1-3	CASRTLDRADTIYF	TGCGCCAGCAGAACCCTCGACAGGGCAGACACCATATATTTT
17	TRBV13	TRBD1	few	TRBJ1-4	CASSHTGAGRTNEKLFF	TGTGCCAGCAGTCATACAGGGGCAGGGAGAACTAATGAAAAACTGTTTTTT
13	TRBV6-2/TRBV6-3	TRBD1	.	TRBJ2-5	CASSYYGTGDSYF	TGTGCCAGCAGTTACTACGGGACAGGGGACTCTTACTTC
13	TRBV5-1	TRBD1	.	TRBJ1-1	CASSSGQGVGAFF	TGCGCCAGCAGCTCCGGACAGGGCGTAGGAGCTTTCTTT
15	TRBV27	.	.	TRBJ1-6	CASSSKGGYNSPLHF	TGTGCCAGCAGTTCGAAGGGGGGGTATAATTCACCCCTCCACTTT
18	TRBV6-1	.	.	TRBJ2-3	CASSEWAGLQKITDTQYF	TGTGCCAGCAGTGAATGGGCCGGACTACAAAAAATCACAGATACGCAGTATTTT
20	TRBV18	TRBD2	.	TRBJ2-1	CASSPLGLAGVASSYNEQFF	TGTGCCAGCTCACCACTCGGACTAGCGGGGGTCGCGAGCTCCTACAATGAGCAGTTCTTC
15	TRBV7-9	TRBD2	.	TRBJ2-1	CASSLARSGGNEQFF	TGTGCCAGCAGCTTAGCGCGATCGGGGGGGAATGAGCAGTTCTTC
13	TRBV24-1	TRBD1	.	TRBJ1-5	CATSATGEQPQHF	TGTGCCACCAGTGCGACAGGGGAACAGCCCCAGCATTTT
15	TRBV18	TRBD1	many	TRBJ2-7	CASSPGQTPAYEQYF	TGTGCCAGCTCACCGGGACAGACACCCGCCTACGAGCAGTACTTC
14	TRBV7-8	.	few	TRBJ1-2	CASSLGTLNYGYTF	TGTGCCAGCAGCTTGGGCACCCTAAACTATGGCTACACCTTC
12	TRBV9	TRBD1	.	TRBJ1-3	CASGQVGNTIYF	TGTGCCAGCGGACAGGTTGGAAACACCATATATTTT
14	TRBV6-6	.	.	TRBJ1-1	CASTIGGASTEAFF	TGTGCCAGCACCATCGGGGGGGCCTCCACTGAAGCTTTCTTT
13	TRBV6-5	TRBD1	.	TRBJ1-2	CASRPQTGKGYTF	TGTGCCAGCAGACCTCAGACAGGGAAAGGCTACACCTTC
13	TRBV3-1/TRBV3-2	TRBD2	.	TRBJ2-3	CAIGGASTDTQYF	TGTGCCATCGGGGGGGCCAGCACAGATACGCAGTATTTT
13	TRBV29-1	TRBD1	.	TRBJ1-2	CSHREDRDRGYTF	TGCAGCCACCGGGAGGACAGGGACCGGGGCTACACCTTC
12	TRBV29-1	TRBD1	.	TRBJ2-1	CSAQGQGAEQFF	TGCAGCGCTCAGGGACAGGGGGCAGAACAGTTCTTC
13	TRBV7-3	TRBD1	.	TRBJ2-5	CASSLTGAETQYF	TGTGCCAGCAGCCTTACAGGGGCGGAGACCCAGTACTTC
13	TRBV6-5	.	few	TRBJ2-5	CASTRGSQETQYF	TGTGCCAGCACTCGTGGCAGCCAAGAGACCCAGTACTTC
14	TRBV28	.	.	TRBJ1-6	CASSPPPYNSPLHF	TGTGCCAGCAGTCCTCCCCCTTATAATTCACCCCTCCACTTT
15	TRBV2	TRBD1	.	TRBJ2-3	CASRETGEVTDTQYF	TGTGCCAGCAGGGAGACAGGGGAGGTGACAGATACGCAGTATTTT
15	TRBV6-5	TRBD1	.	TRBJ1-2	CASRGGQGRVYGYTF	TGTGCCAGCAGAGGGGGACAGGGAAGGGTTTATGGCTACACCTTC
20	TRBV4-1	TRBD2	.	TRBJ2-3	CASSQVGLAGAQTNTDTQYF	TGCGCCAGCAGCCAGGTTGGCCTAGCGGGGGCACAAACTAACACAGATACGCAGTATTTT
15	TRBV7-3	TRBD1	.	TRBJ2-1	CASSSQGATYNEQFF	TGTGCCAGCAGCTCACAGGGGGCTACCTACAATGAGCAGTTCTTC
13	TRBV7-2	.	.	TRBJ1-5	CASSFYGDQPQHF	TGTGCCAGCAGCTTCTACGGAGATCAGCCCCAGCATTTT
13	TRBV6-5	TRBD1	.	TRBJ2-5	CASSMTGWETQYF	TGTGCCAGCAGCATGACAGGGTGGGAGACCCAGTACTTC
15	TRBV7-3	.	.	TRBJ2-5	CASSLRKGVQETQYF	TGTGCCAGCAGCTTACGAAAAGGGGTCCAAGAGACCCAGTACTTC
14	TRBV7-9	.	.	TRBJ1-6	CASSLYGGESPLHF	TGTGCCAGCAGCTTGTACGGGGGAGAATCCCCCCTCCACTTT
16	TRBV5-1	TRBD1	.	TRBJ2-3	CASSRGQGVGTDTQYF	TGCGCCAGCAGCCGAGGACAGGGGGTTGGCACAGATACGCAGTATTTT
12	TRBV10-3	.	once	TRBJ1-2	CAISESGGGYTF	TGTGCCATCAGTGAGTCCGGGGGGGGCTACACCTTC
15	TRBV23-1	TRBD2	.	TRBJ2-7	CASSPRGGGAHEQYF	TGCGCCAGCAGCCCCAGGGGCGGGGGGGCCCACGAGCAGTACTTC